These 28 T cell receptor beta chains share one sample of origin, sequenced in a study of cytomegalovirus exposure and HLA in healthy donors. It was with 60 Vbeta and 13 Jbeta primers that the PCR ran. The repertoire was sequenced with immunoSEQ multiplex PCR; TCRdb's copy has only in-frame clones and lacks some. The sample lists more than 95,000 clones; around 64% were seen once. The sequenced sample was PBMCs. The receptors here all came from a man aged 60 to 69 in good health and CMV-seronegative.

The chain has TRBV28 and TRBJ2-5; 8 nucleotides align to TRBD1. Near its end, the DNA agrees better with TRBJ2-7, so the J call may be wrong. Germline lookup yields CDR1 MDHEN and CDR2 SYDVKM. This CDR3 contains 14 residues. The CDR3 reads CASSGQGGGYEQYF. The CDR3 DNA reads as TGTGCCAGCAGTGGACAGGGAGGTGGGTACGAGCAGTACTTC.

The chain has TRBV19 and TRBJ1-2, with 11 nucleotides matching TRBD1. The length of the CDR3 is 17 residues. V lost 2 bases and J lost 8; bases outside the gene matches: 13. Germline V gives CDR1 LNHDA, CDR2 SQIVND (reference sequence). CDR3 residues: CASSINPWTGGGSGYTF. The CDR3 DNA sequence: TGTGCCAGTAGTATAAATCCTTGGACAGGGGGCGGGAGCGGCTACACCTTC.

As regards this clone: Germline is not matched at one junction end, which may reflect a read error. The V gene is TRBV7-9, the J gene TRBJ1-2, with D possibly matching TRBD1 (6 bases). CDR1 and CDR2 from the germline V gene are SEHNR and FQNEAQ (reference sequence). CDR3 size: 17 residues. The CDR3 protein is CSSSPSRELTGFYGYTF. The CDR3 DNA reads TGTTCCAGCAGCCCTAGTCGCGAGCTGACAGGCTTCTATGGCTACACCTTC.

The chain links TRBV4-1 to TRBJ1-1, with D tentatively TRBD1 (5 bases). The V gene lost 0 bases and the J gene lost 4 bases, with 18 bases spanning the gap. The CDR3 totals 17 residues. The germline V gene has CDR1 MGHRA and CDR2 YSYEKL. CDR3 sequence: CASSQDGAGLKGTEAFF. The CDR3 DNA reads TGCGCCAGCAGCCAAGATGGGGCCGGGCTCAAAGGCACTGAAGCTTTCTTT.

The chain employs TRBV5-4 and TRBJ1-2; no firm D call. Germline assignment: CDR1 SGHNT and CDR2 YYREEE (reference sequence). The V gene lost 2 bases and the J gene lost 4 bases, with 9 bases spanning the gap. This CDR3 region has 13 residues. The CDR3 region has the DNA TGTGCCAGCAGCTTCGGGGAGAGCTATGGCTACACCTTC. Amino acids: CASSFGESYGYTF.

DNA for the CDR3: TGTGCCAGCAGCCGGGACTATTCCTACGAGCAGTACTTC. This sequence encodes CASSRDYSYEQYF. The chain employs TRBV4-2 and TRBJ2-7, with 7 bases identical to TRBD2. Germline V gene lookup returns CDR1 LGHNA and CDR2 YNFKEQ. The trim removed 4 bases at V and 1 base at J, leaving 1 base unmatched. The length of the CDR3 is 13 residues.

This clone was detected only a few times. The genes are TRBV19 and TRBJ2-4; no definite D call. Per germline, CDR1 LNHDA and CDR2 SQIVND (reference sequence). CDR3 length: 17 residues. Between the trimmed V and J ends, which lost 6 bases and 0 bases, there was a span of 18 bases. CDR3 protein: CASSPVLRDRAKNIQYF. In nucleotides, the CDR3 is TGTGCCAGTAGCCCCGTCCTCCGTGATAGAGCCAAAAACATTCAGTACTTC.

This clone was seen once. The chain recombines TRBV11-3 with TRBJ2-7; possible D gene TRBD1, 5 bases. V was clipped by 2 bases and J by 4 bases, with 15 bases between them. Germline loops: CDR1 SGHNT, CDR2 YENEEA. The CDR3 runs 15 residues. The chain's CDR3 is CASSLRGQGSYEQYF. CDR3 nucleotides: TGTGCCAGCAGCTTACGTGGGCAGGGATCATACGAGCAGTACTTC.

The chain combines TRBV5-1 with TRBJ2-7, with 7 bases matching TRBD2. V lost 7 bases to trimming and J lost 6 bases; unmatched junction nucleotides: 16. Germline V CDR1 and CDR2: SGHRS, YFSETQ. The CDR3 is 15 amino acids. In DNA form, the CDR3 reads TGCGCCAGCCAAGTAAATGGGGGGGGAGGAAGCGAGCAGTACTTC. It codes for CASQVNGGGGSEQYF. Using reference TRBV5-1 and TRBJ2-7 for the parts outside the CDR3, the full variable domain is KAGVTQTPRYLIKTRGQQVTLSCSPISGHRSVSWYQQTPGQGLQFLFEYFSETQRNKGNFPGRFSGRQFSNSRSEMNVSTLELGDSALYLCASQVNGGGGSEQYFGPGTRLTVT.

CDR3 bases: TGCGCCAGTGGGGCCGTAGATACGCAGTATTTT. Translated: CASGAVDTQYF. The J gene is TRBJ2-3, the V gene TRBV5-1; D is possibly TRBD1 (5 bases). The CDR3 has 11 residues. V was clipped by 8 bases and J by 5 bases, with 9 bases between them. CDR1 and CDR2 from the germline V gene are SGHRS and YFSETQ. Full variable domain (rest looked up from reference TRBV5-1 and TRBJ2-3): KAGVTQTPRYLIKTRGQQVTLSCSPISGHRSVSWYQQTPGQGLQFLFEYFSETQRNKGNFPGRFSGRQFSNSRSEMNVSTLELGDSALYLCASGAVDTQYFGPGTRLTVL.

The rearrangement joins TRBV27 to TRBJ2-5; TRBD2 matches at 7 bases. The V segment lost 4 bases and the J segment 3 bases; nucleotides outside the gene matches: 8. In germline, CDR1 is MNHEY, CDR2 SMNVEV (reference sequence). CDR3 size: 15 residues. The CDR3 DNA sequence: TGTGCCAGCAGTTCAGCCGGACTAGGGGAAGAGACCCAGTACTTC. This sequence encodes CASSSAGLGEETQYF.

The genes are TRBV5-1 and TRBJ2-3; weak D call: TRBD2 (6 bases). CDR1 SGHRS and CDR2 YFSETQ come from the germline V gene. This CDR3 is built from 15 residues. V gave up 4 bases and J gave up 1 base, with 13 bases separating them. CDR3 region: CASSPSSSGTDTQYF. CDR3 coding DNA: TGCGCCAGCAGCCCGAGTTCTAGCGGCACAGATACGCAGTATTTT.

J is TRBJ1-2 and V is TRBV29-1; TRBD1 matches at 9 bases. Losses at the gene ends were 6 bases for V and 13 bases for J; bases not matched to a gene: 15. CDR3 length: 13 amino acids. From germline, CDR1 is SQVTM and CDR2 ANQGSEA. CDR3 sequence reads: CSVGPGQGSALTF. In nucleotides, the CDR3 is TGCAGCGTCGGACCGGGACAGGGCTCTGCTCTCACCTTC.

The chain recombines TRBV6-5 with TRBJ1-4; no clear D. V was shortened by 10 bases and J by 3 bases, with 12 bases between the two germline ends. Germline assignment: CDR1 MNHEY and CDR2 SVGAGI. The CDR3 sequence is 13 residues long. CDR3 amino acids: CATNSGANEKLFF. DNA of the CDR3: TGTGCCACCAACAGTGGCGCTAATGAAAAACTGTTTTTT.

This clone was seen more than once but under ten times. The V and J genes are TRBV10-3 and TRBJ2-5; TRBD1 is a possible D gene (5 bases). With 8 bases removed from V and 0 bases from J, the gap between germline ends came to 7 bases. The germline V gene has CDR1 ENHRY and CDR2 SYGVKD. This CDR3 region has 12 residues. The CDR3 reads CAIGADQETQYF. CDR3 bases: TGTGCCATCGGGGCGGACCAAGAGACCCAGTACTTC.

The V call is TRBV7-2, the J call TRBJ2-7; D may be TRBD1 (6 bases). This CDR3 has 12 amino acids. CDR1 is SGHTA and CDR2 is FQGNSA in the germline V gene. V lost 4 bases and J lost 6, with 10 bases in between. Here the CDR3 DNA reads TGTGCCAGCAGCTCGACAGGCTCCGAGCAGTACTTC. Its translation: CASSSTGSEQYF.

The chain carries TRBV5-1 and TRBJ2-2, with D perhaps matching TRBD1 (6 bases). Germline assignment: CDR1 SGHRS and CDR2 YFSETQ. The CDR3 runs 16 residues. V was cut by 4 bases and J by 1 base, with 14 bases left in between. The CDR3 loop is CASSQRPTGNTGELFF. The CDR3 DNA sequence: TGCGCCAGCAGCCAACGACCGACAGGGAACACCGGGGAGCTGTTTTTT.

The rearrangement joins TRBV28 to TRBJ1-2; 11 bases map to TRBD1. The germline V gene encodes CDR1 MDHEN and CDR2 SYDVKM. With V trimmed by 7 bases and J by 8 bases, 21 bases remained unmatched. The length of the CDR3 is 18 residues. Here the CDR3 DNA reads TGTGCCAGCACTCTACCCGGGACAGGGGGAATGGTGGCGGGCGGCTACACCTTC. Encoded protein: CASTLPGTGGMVAGGYTF.

This sequence joins TRBV5-1 and TRBJ2-5, with a possible D match to TRBD2 (5 bases). The CDR3 length is 12 residues. Per the germline V gene, CDR1 is SGHRS and CDR2 is YFSETQ. V was shortened by 4 bases and J by 9 bases, with 13 bases between the two germline ends. In nucleotides, the CDR3 is TGCGCCAGCAGCCTGGATACGGAGGCCCAGTACTTC. As protein: CASSLDTEAQYF.

V is TRBV19 and J is TRBJ2-1; D possibly corresponds to TRBD1 (6 bases). Germline CDR1 and CDR2: LNHDA and SQIVND (reference sequence). CDR3 length: 16 residues. V dropped 9 bases and J dropped 4 bases, with 22 bases sitting between them. The CDR3 protein is CASGPFLDRVYNEQFF. The CDR3 nucleotides are TGTGCCAGCGGGCCCTTTTTGGACAGAGTATACAATGAGCAGTTCTTC.

The chain has TRBV7-6 and TRBJ1-1, with D perhaps matching TRBD1 (6 bases). Trimming left V 3 bases short and J 1 base short, with 12 bases between. The germline V gene encodes CDR1 SGHVS and CDR2 FNYEAQ. The length of the CDR3 is 15 residues. Written as DNA, the CDR3 is TGTGCCAGCAGCTTCGGGGGGGCCGCGAACACTGAAGCTTTCTTT. It yields the protein CASSFGGAANTEAFF.

The chain is built from TRBV5-3 and TRBJ1-5; D is perhaps TRBD1 (6 bases). TRBV5-3 is placed among ORFs of uncertain function. The CDR3 is made up of 14 amino acids. The V end lost 4 bases, the J end lost 7 bases, and 15 bases lay between the germline ends. The CDR3 nucleotides are TGTGCCAGAAGCGGGAACAGGGCCGGACAGCCCCAGCATTTT. Encoded protein: CARSGNRAGQPQHF.

V gene TRBV6-1 combines with J gene TRBJ1-2, with 7 bases lining up with TRBD1. The CDR3 runs 14 residues. Germline loops: CDR1 MNHNS, CDR2 SASEGT. V was clipped by 6 bases and J by 3 bases; unmatched bases: 7. The CDR3 DNA follows: TGTGCCAGCAGCGCGACAGGGTCAGACTATGGCTACACCTTC. Translation gives CASSATGSDYGYTF.

The chain combines TRBV2 with TRBJ1-2; D possibly corresponds to TRBD1 (6 bases). The CDR3 has 15 amino acids. Germline V lookup: CDR1 SNHLY, CDR2 FYNNEI. V gave up 3 bases and J gave up 8 bases, with 19 bases separating them. The CDR3 DNA is TGTGCCAGCAGTGACCCCAGGGGCCCCGACGCGGGCTACACCTTC. Translating it yields CASSDPRGPDAGYTF.

The gene calls are TRBV7-9 and TRBJ1-6, with TRBD1 identical over 12 bases. The V gene end was trimmed by 5 bases and the J gene end by 8 bases; junction bases not matched to a gene: 4. Germline V lookup: CDR1 SEHNR, CDR2 FQNEAQ (reference sequence). The CDR3 runs 15 residues. In DNA form, the CDR3 reads TGTGCCAGCAGCCGTGGGACAGGGGGCGATTCACCCCTCCACTTT. Protein product: CASSRGTGGDSPLHF.

V usage is TRBV5-1 and J usage is TRBJ1-3; TRBD1 matches at 9 bases. The CDR3 length is 19 residues. Losses at the gene ends were 0 bases for V and 0 bases for J; bases not matched to a gene: 10. Germline CDR1 SGHRS, CDR2 YFSETQ. The CDR3 is CASSLDGQGTFSSGNTIYF. CDR3 nucleotide sequence: TGCGCCAGCAGCTTGGACGGACAGGGGACTTTCAGCTCTGGAAACACCATATATTTT.

CDR3 sequence (DNA): TGTGCCAGCAGCGTACTTCCGGAGACTCCCTACGAGCAGTACTTC. Translation gives CASSVLPETPYEQYF. The V gene is TRBV9, the J gene TRBJ2-7; D remains ambiguous. The V and J ends lost 1 base and 2 bases respectively, with 13 bases between them. The CDR3 runs to 15 residues. Germline values: CDR1 SGDLS, CDR2 YYNGEE.

The chain couples TRBV5-1 to TRBJ2-5; TRBD1 matches 7 bases. The J call is uncertain, as TRBJ2-7 better fits the DNA end. Per germline, CDR1 SGHRS and CDR2 YFSETQ. The CDR3 runs 17 residues. CDR3 bases: TGCGCCAGCAGCACCCAGCCTCCGGGACAGCTCCCGTTCGAGCAGTACTTC. This translates into CASSTQPPGQLPFEQYF.